This T cell receptor (beta chain) was profiled in a study of glioma-infiltrating T cells after dendritic cell vaccination. The overall study: Patients received three intradermal dendritic cell vaccine injections at biweekly intervals. Study conclusions and caveats: Survival was not directly related to TCR clonality in these patients.

The primer mix had 60 V beta and 13 J beta primers. This table comes from immunoSEQ multiplex PCR, and its TCRdb copy is limited to in-frame clones, with some not included. The table lists approximately 46,000 clones, about 89% of them singletons. The time point: after dendritic cell vaccination, including at tumor progression/relapse. Concerning this clone itself: Its antigen is not identified.

The V gene's germline CDR1 is SGHVS and CDR2 FNYEAQ. The CDR3 consists of 14 residues. V lost 6 bases, J lost 4 bases, and 10 bases lay in between. This receptor was taken from a human donor with glioblastoma. The rearrangement uses TRBV7-6 and TRBJ1-6, with TRBD1 as a possible D gene (5 bases). The source material was blood, sampled after dendritic cell vaccination. The DNA of the CDR3 is TGTGCCAGCAGTTACGGGGGTTATAATTCACCCCTCCACTTT. Translating gives CASSYGGYNSPLHF.